This paragraph covers one T cell receptor (beta chain) sequence. These data originate in a study of blood T cell repertoires in COVID-19. About the study: Acute and convalescent COVID-19 specimens originated in the United States, Italy and Spain. PBMCs, B-cell-depleted T cells, or T cells were the source of the cDNA or gDNA that made up the material.

The CDR3 has 15 amino acids. Germline V gives CDR1 MGHRA, CDR2 YSYEKL. The V and J ends lost 1 base and 0 bases, in that order; junction bases with no gene match: 3. As handled by the study authors: Amplification with reference gene primers provided the estimates of nucleated cell counts. Sequenced by immunoSEQ multiplex PCR; TCRdb stores in-frame clones only, minus some. That table is the source of V, J and clone size, and D and trimming were worked out from the DNA. This table holds 150,000 to 200,000 clones, over 65% found once. This receptor was identified in a man aged 55 to 69 with acute or convalescent COVID-19. Sequencing was performed on peripheral blood. This chain joins TRBV4-1 and TRBJ2-7, with TRBD1 identical over 7 bases. CDR3 amino acids: CASSQVQGPSYEQYF. The CDR3 DNA sequence: TGCGCCAGCAGCCAAGTACAGGGGCCCTCCTACGAGCAGTACTTC.